The clone carrying this T cell receptor (beta chain) was observed many times. Its antigen remains unknown. TCRdb independently ran MiXCR on the RT-PCR reads; one entry per CDR3 protein. The sample has more than 400,000 distinct CDR3 sequences, approximately 6.9% seen once. CDR3 size: 16 residues. Unmatched junction bases numbered 9, after V lost 1 base and J lost 7 bases. Looked up from germline, CDR1 is MNHEY and CDR2 is SMNVEV (reference sequence). These data originate in a study of response to subunit inactivated influenza vaccine. Study findings and constraints: The authors suggested that every seasonal influenza vaccination recruits few new T cells.

This clonotype was obtained from a man aged 45-69 years who received an inactivated influenza vaccine. The sample here was PBMCs from blood, taken 23 to 25 months after vaccination. This sequence joins TRBV27 and TRBJ2-1; 8 nucleotides agree with TRBD2. In DNA, the CDR3 is TGTGCCAGCAGTTTATTAGCGGGGCCCGGGAGGAATGAGCAGTTCTTC. Translated: CASSLLAGPGRNEQFF.